This entry lists 32 T cell receptor beta chains sequenced from one sample in a study of T cell responses to AZD1222 COVID-19 vaccine. The protocol was immunoSEQ multiplex PCR, while the TCRdb copy is restricted to in-frame clones and leaves out a portion. The sample has 100,000 or so clones, around nine tenths seen once. The material sequenced was peripheral blood, taken on day 0 of AZD1222 vaccination. Every receptor here comes from an adult in good health.

The J gene is TRBJ1-1, the V gene TRBV18; no reliable D call. V gave up 0 bases and J gave up 3 bases, with 8 bases separating them. CDR3 size: 14 residues. Germline V gives CDR1 KGHSH, CDR2 LQKENI. CDR3 amino acids: CASSPPSSHTEAFF. The CDR3 DNA reads TGTGCCAGCTCACCACCGAGCAGTCACACTGAAGCTTTCTTT. Based on the CDR3 plus reference TRBV18 and TRBJ1-1, the full variable domain is NAGVMQNPRHLVRRRGQEARLRCSPMKGHSHVYWYRQLPEEGLKFMVYLQKENIIDESGMPKERFSAEFPKEGPSILRIQQVVRGDSAAYFCASSPPSSHTEAFFGQGTRLTVV.

The chain joins TRBV27 to TRBJ1-2, with 8 bases matching TRBD1. V gave up 0 bases and J gave up 7 bases; unmatched junction bases: 10. Germline V gene lookup returns CDR1 MNHEY and CDR2 SMNVEV (reference sequence). This CDR3 is 16 amino acids long. CDR3 amino acids: CASSLSPPRGPSGYTF. The CDR3 region has the DNA TGTGCCAGCAGTTTATCCCCCCCCAGGGGGCCTAGTGGCTACACCTTC.

The CDR3 reads CSASEGPYGYTF. The DNA of the CDR3 is TGCAGTGCTAGTGAAGGACCTTATGGCTACACCTTC. This chain links TRBV20-1 with TRBJ1-2, with D unclear. From germline, CDR1 is DFQATT and CDR2 SNEGSKA (reference sequence). V lost 3 bases to trimming and J lost 5 bases, with 10 bases between them. The CDR3 totals 12 residues.

In its sample, this clone was seen once. The rearrangement links TRBV4-2 to TRBJ1-3, with D possibly TRBD1 on 5 matching bases. The V and J ends lost 2 bases and 3 bases respectively, with 8 bases between them. The CDR3 is 14 residues long. Germline CDR1 and CDR2: LGHNA and YNFKEQ. DNA of the CDR3: TGTGCCAGCAGCCAACCTAGGGGTGGAAACACCATATATTTT. Translation: CASSQPRGGNTIYF.

This chain connects TRBV5-5 to TRBJ1-3; 8 nucleotides match TRBD1. The CDR3 is 15 residues long. Germline V gene sequence: CDR1 SGHKS, CDR2 YYEKEE (reference sequence). Trimming removed 5 bases from V and 0 bases from J; junction bases left unmatched: 4. The CDR3 region has the DNA TGTGCCAGCAGACGGACAGGGAACTCTGGAAACACCATATATTTT. Translating gives CASRRTGNSGNTIYF.

The chain has TRBV29-1 and TRBJ2-7; 9 nucleotides align to TRBD1. Looked up from germline, CDR1 is SQVTM and CDR2 is ANQGSEA. The CDR3 sequence is 13 residues long. V lost 3 bases to trimming and J lost 4 bases; unmatched junction nucleotides: 4. This CDR3 is CSVEGQGGYEQYF. Here the CDR3 DNA reads TGCAGCGTTGAGGGACAGGGCGGGTACGAGCAGTACTTC.

The chain carries TRBV28 and TRBJ1-2; unclear D gene. This CDR3 is 13 amino acids long. CDR1 is MDHEN, CDR2 SYDVKM, per germline. The V end was cut by 5 bases, the J end by 2 bases, with 9 bases between. The CDR3 DNA reads as TGTGCCAGCAGTCTCGACGGGAACTATGGCTACACCTTC. It specifies CASSLDGNYGYTF.

CDR3 in amino acids: CAISGQSGETQYF. The CDR3 coding sequence is TGTGCCATCAGTGGTCAGTCTGGGGAGACCCAGTACTTC. V and J are TRBV10-3 and TRBJ2-5, with unresolved D. This CDR3 is built from 13 residues. Between the trimmed V and J ends, which lost 4 bases and 5 bases, there was a span of 11 bases. CDR1 ENHRY and CDR2 SYGVKD come from the germline V gene.

The chain employs TRBV11-3 and TRBJ1-1, with D uncertain. The CDR3 has 13 residues. The V end lost 5 bases, the J end lost 5 bases, and 12 bases lay between the germline ends. Germline lookup yields CDR1 SGHNT and CDR2 YENEEA. The CDR3 region has the DNA TGTGCCAGCAGCCCTAGCGGCAGGACTGAAGCTTTCTTT. Residues: CASSPSGRTEAFF.

As regards this clone: The same CDR3 can be traced to other DNA sequences in this sample. The chain employs TRBV5-1 and TRBJ1-1; a weak D match, TRBD1 (6 bases). Germline CDR1 reads SGHRS; CDR2 reads YFSETQ. V lost 3 bases to trimming and J lost 0 bases, with 9 bases between them. CDR3 length: 14 amino acids. As DNA, the CDR3 is TGCGCCAGCAGCTCAACAGGGATGAACACTGAAGCTTTCTTT. Protein product: CASSSTGMNTEAFF. Full variable domain (rest looked up from reference TRBV5-1 and TRBJ1-1): KAGVTQTPRYLIKTRGQQVTLSCSPISGHRSVSWYQQTPGQGLQFLFEYFSETQRNKGNFPGRFSGRQFSNSRSEMNVSTLELGDSALYLCASSSTGMNTEAFFGQGTRLTVV.

The V and J genes are TRBV29-1 and TRBJ1-2; D is undetermined. The germline V gene has CDR1 SQVTM and CDR2 ANQGSEA. Deletions cut 3 bases from V and 5 bases from J, with 1 base between. This CDR3 region has 9 residues. CDR3 sequence: CSVEYGYTF. The DNA for the CDR3 is TGCAGCGTTGAGTATGGCTACACCTTC.

The CDR3, as DNA: TGTGCCAGCAGCTGGACAGGGGAAAGCTCCTACGAGCAGTACTTC. It encodes CASSWTGESSYEQYF. V usage is TRBV11-3 and J usage is TRBJ2-7; 9 bases are shared with TRBD1. V lost 4 bases, J lost 0 bases, and 4 bases stayed unmatched. The CDR3 has 15 residues. Germline-derived CDR1 and CDR2 are SGHNT and YENEEA.

J is TRBJ2-6 and V is TRBV10-3; a possible D gene is TRBD2 (5 bases). This CDR3 has 14 amino acids. Trimming left V 5 bases short and J 6 bases short, with 11 bases between. Germline CDR1 and CDR2: ENHRY and SYGVKD. Here the CDR3 DNA reads TGTGCCATCAGTAAAGACGGGGAGGCCAACGTCCTGACTTTC. Residues: CAISKDGEANVLTF.

The chain carries TRBV7-8 and TRBJ2-1; possible D gene TRBD2, 6 bases. Germline V gene sequence: CDR1 SGHVS, CDR2 FQNEAQ. V dropped 1 base and J dropped 2 bases, with 9 bases sitting between them. The CDR3 extends over 15 amino acids. The DNA for the CDR3 is TGTGCCAGCAGCTTAGTCCAGCGGGCCTACAATGAGCAGTTCTTC. Amino acids: CASSLVQRAYNEQFF. Complete variable domain (other parts from reference TRBV7-8 and TRBJ2-1): GAGVSQSPRYKVAKRGQDVALRCDPISGHVSLFWYQQALGQGPEFLTYFQNEAQLDKSGLPSDRFFAERPEGSVSTLKIQRTQQEDSAVYLCASSLVQRAYNEQFFGPGTRLTVL.

The rearrangement uses TRBV11-2 and TRBJ2-1; TRBD2 is a possible D gene (6 bases). This CDR3 is built from 13 residues. From germline, CDR1 is SGHAT and CDR2 FQNNGV. Trimming stripped 6 bases from V and 4 bases from J, with 10 bases between. CDR3 sequence: CASRKGTYNEQFF. The CDR3 nucleotides are TGTGCCAGCAGAAAGGGGACTTACAATGAGCAGTTCTTC.

This chain links TRBV6-5 with TRBJ1-2, with D possibly TRBD1 on 5 matching bases. The CDR3 covers 15 residues. The ends were cut back, 6 bases at V and 3 bases at J, with 17 bases in the middle. Germline assignment: CDR1 MNHEY and CDR2 SVGAGI. The CDR3 DNA follows: TGTGCCAGCAGGATACCTCCGGGACGGGACTATGGCTACACCTTC. Residues: CASRIPPGRDYGYTF.

The CDR3 sequence: CASSQFLQDSYEQYF. The CDR3 coding sequence is TGTGCCAGCAGCCAATTTCTTCAGGACTCCTACGAGCAGTACTTC. This chain joins TRBV3-1 (or the pseudogene TRBV3-2) and TRBJ2-7; D gene uncertain. V lost 2 bases and J 0 bases, leaving 11 bases between the germline ends. Germline lookup yields CDR1 LGHDT and CDR2 YNNKEL (reference sequence). The CDR3 sequence is 15 residues long.

This chain links TRBV5-5 with TRBJ1-5; TRBD1 is a possible D gene (6 bases). The CDR3 spans 14 residues. Per germline, CDR1 SGHKS and CDR2 YYEKEE (reference sequence). V was trimmed by 4 bases and J by 7 bases, leaving 15 bases between them. The DNA of the CDR3 is TGTGCCAGCAGCCCCGGGACAATGAACCAGCCCCAGCATTTT. Its translation: CASSPGTMNQPQHF.

CDR3 coding DNA: TGTGCCAGCAGAGGACAGGGGGACTATGGCTACACCTTC. Its translation is CASRGQGDYGYTF. J is TRBJ1-2 and V is TRBV12-3 or TRBV12-4, with 10 bases fitting TRBD1. The CDR3 extends over 13 amino acids. Trimming took 6 bases from V and 3 from J; bases not matched to a gene: 1.

The chain has TRBV18 and TRBJ1-1; the D is unclear. Looked up from germline, CDR1 is KGHSH and CDR2 is LQKENI. The CDR3 contains 15 residues. The V end was cut by 3 bases, the J end by 1 base, with 12 bases between. CDR3 in DNA: TGTGCCAGCTCACCTCTTGGCAGACCGAACACTGAAGCTTTCTTT. Encoded protein: CASSPLGRPNTEAFF.

The rearrangement uses TRBV4-2 and TRBJ1-5; tentative D call: TRBD1 (6 bases). CDR1 and CDR2 (germline): LGHNA, YNFKEQ. This CDR3 spans 14 amino acids. The V end was cut by 3 bases, the J end by 7 bases, with 13 bases between. The CDR3 DNA follows: TGTGCCAGCAGCCACAAAACAGGGCTACAGCCCCAGCATTTT. Protein: CASSHKTGLQPQHF.

The CDR3 loop reads CASSSQTTDTQYF. The CDR3 coding sequence is TGCGCCAGCAGCTCCCAAACCACAGATACGCAGTATTTT. V gene TRBV5-1 combines with J gene TRBJ2-3; D remains ambiguous. The CDR3 loop spans 13 amino acids. Germline V gives CDR1 SGHRS, CDR2 YFSETQ. V lost 3 bases, J lost 2 bases, and 7 bases lay in between. Complete variable domain (other parts from reference TRBV5-1 and TRBJ2-3): KAGVTQTPRYLIKTRGQQVTLSCSPISGHRSVSWYQQTPGQGLQFLFEYFSETQRNKGNFPGRFSGRQFSNSRSEMNVSTLELGDSALYLCASSSQTTDTQYFGPGTRLTVL.

The V and J genes are TRBV28 and TRBJ2-7; the match to TRBD2 covers 7 bases. The J segment lost 5 bases and the V segment lost 7 bases, leaving 11 bases of the junction unmatched. There are 14 residues in the CDR3. Germline V gives CDR1 MDHEN, CDR2 SYDVKM. As DNA, the CDR3 is TGTGCCAGCAAGGAGGCGGGAGAATGGGACGAGCAGTACTTC. Translating gives CASKEAGEWDEQYF. Together with reference TRBV28 and TRBJ2-7, the CDR3 gives the full variable domain: DVKVTQSSRYLVKRTGEKVFLECVQDMDHENMFWYRQDPGLGLRLIYFSYDVKMKEKGDIPEGYSVSREKKERFSLILESASTNQTSMYLCASKEAGEWDEQYFGPGTRLTVT.

V is TRBV2 and J is TRBJ2-6; no clear D. This CDR3 has 15 amino acids. Trimming took 3 bases from V and 0 from J, leaving 6 bases between them. Germline V gives CDR1 SNHLY, CDR2 FYNNEI. The DNA for the CDR3 is TGTGCCAGCAGTGATAGCCACTCTGGGGCCAACGTCCTGACTTTC. As protein: CASSDSHSGANVLTF.

The chain has TRBV3-1 (or the pseudogene TRBV3-2) and TRBJ1-2, with D hard to call. CDR3 length equals 14 residues. Trimming pared 0 bases from V and 8 bases from J, leaving 13 bases between. Germline V gene lookup returns CDR1 LGHDT and CDR2 YNNKEL (reference sequence). DNA for the CDR3: TGTGCCAGCAGCCAAGATCAGCGGGCGATAGGCTACACCTTC. This sequence encodes CASSQDQRAIGYTF.

This clone is a singleton in its sample. V and J are TRBV12-5 and TRBJ2-2, with 7 bases lining up with TRBD1. Germline trimming cut 3 bases from V and 2 bases from J; bases unmatched to any gene: 3. Looked up from germline, CDR1 is LGHNT and CDR2 is FRNRAP. The CDR3 totals 15 residues. CDR3 amino acids: CASGFGTANTGELFF. CDR3 DNA: TGTGCTAGTGGTTTCGGGACAGCAAACACCGGGGAGCTGTTTTTT.

The chain joins TRBV27 to TRBJ1-4, with D possibly TRBD1 on 5 matching bases. V gave up 6 bases and J gave up 3 bases, with 17 bases separating them. CDR1 MNHEY and CDR2 SMNVEV come from the germline V gene (reference sequence). CDR3 size: 16 residues. This CDR3 reads CASSPLTGTPNEKLFF. For the CDR3, the DNA is TGTGCCAGCAGCCCTCTTACCGGGACTCCTAATGAAAAACTGTTTTTT.

This rearrangement joins TRBV6-5 to TRBJ1-3; D unclear. CDR3 length equals 14 residues. Per the germline V gene, CDR1 is MNHEY and CDR2 is SVGAGI. V was clipped by 2 bases and J by 4 bases, with 9 bases between them. The CDR3 coding sequence is TGTGCCAGCAGTTACGGGGTTCTCGGAAACACCATATATTTT. Protein product: CASSYGVLGNTIYF.

This rearrangement joins TRBV13 to TRBJ1-1; D might be TRBD1 (5 bases). The CDR3 contains 15 residues. Germline loops: CDR1 PRHDT, CDR2 FYEKMQ (reference sequence). Trimming removed 4 bases from V and 4 bases from J, with 16 bases in between. The CDR3 DNA follows: TGTGCCAGCAGCTCCGAGGTAAGGGGTCCCACTGAAGCTTTCTTT. This codes for CASSSEVRGPTEAFF. Drawing the rest from reference TRBV13 and TRBJ1-1, the complete variable domain is AAGVIQSPRHLIKEKRETATLKCYPIPRHDTVYWYQQGPGQDPQFLISFYEKMQSDKGSIPDRFSAQQFSDYHSELNMSSLELGDSALYFCASSSEVRGPTEAFFGQGTRLTVV.

The chain combines TRBV10-1 with TRBJ2-2; 11 bases align to TRBD2. Germline V gene data show CDR1 as WNHNN and CDR2 as SYGVQD (reference sequence). The CDR3 loop spans 14 amino acids. The J segment lost 5 bases and the V segment lost 6 bases, leaving 2 bases of the junction unmatched. CDR3 sequence: CASSPSGRTGELFF. DNA for the CDR3: TGCGCCAGCAGCCCTAGCGGGAGGACCGGGGAGCTGTTTTTT.

This chain connects TRBV28 to TRBJ1-1, with 7 bases fitting TRBD1. From germline, CDR1 is MDHEN and CDR2 SYDVKM. This CDR3 region has 12 residues. V shed 6 bases, J shed 7 bases, and the junction held 5 bases outside the gene matches. DNA of the CDR3: TGTGCCAGCAGCCGGGACAGACTTGAAGCTTTCTTT. It yields the protein CASSRDRLEAFF. Based on the CDR3 plus reference TRBV28 and TRBJ1-1, the full variable domain is DVKVTQSSRYLVKRTGEKVFLECVQDMDHENMFWYRQDPGLGLRLIYFSYDVKMKEKGDIPEGYSVSREKKERFSLILESASTNQTSMYLCASSRDRLEAFFGQGTRLTVV.

This chain links TRBV2 with TRBJ1-4, with D maybe TRBD1 (5 bases). This CDR3 has 17 residues. Germline-derived CDR1 and CDR2 are SNHLY and FYNNEI. V lost 2 bases and J 3 bases, leaving 16 bases between the germline ends. The DNA for the CDR3 is TGTGCCAGCAGTGAACCGACAAGACAGAGACCTAATGAAAAACTGTTTTTT. Amino acid sequence: CASSEPTRQRPNEKLFF.